Below, one TCR beta chain is given with its context. The data originate from a study of PD-L1 blockade in urothelial cancer. As for the study in general: About 90% of the roughly 30 patients were men with bladder-origin urothelial cancer. Samples came from 3 weeks, at the second dose, and 6 weeks into treatment.

The table came from immunoSEQ multiplex PCR; TCRdb's copy has only in-frame clones and leaves some out. The repertoire includes some 25,000 clones, approximately 84% of them detected once, and 9.6% sits in the top ten. Germline assignment: CDR1 MNHEY and CDR2 SMNVEV (reference sequence). CDR3 length: 13 residues. V was cut by 10 bases and J by 4 bases, with 16 bases left in between. Source: PBMCs, taken around atezolizumab (anti-PD-L1) treatment. The sequence derives from a man in his sixties or seventies with urothelial cancer. The chain recombines TRBV27 with TRBJ2-5, with a tentative D call TRBD2 (5 bases). The CDR3 is CATAWRRGETQYF. The CDR3 DNA reads TGTGCCACCGCTTGGCGCCGGGGAGAGACCCAGTACTTC.